The 3 T cell receptor beta chains in this list originate from one sample, sequenced in a study of tumor-infiltrating lymphocytes in primary liver carcinoma. The template, about 500 ng total RNA, yielded TCR beta cDNA made with a constant-region primer. Construction of TCR beta libraries relied on three successive nested multiplex PCR rounds employing slightly modified ARM-PCR. The opening two PCR rounds, about 10 cycles each, paired TRBV1-TRBV30 forward primers with a C-beta reverse primer. TCRdb re-derived calls from the multiplex PCR reads in MiXCR, one entry per CDR3 protein. Of 110,000 or so distinct CDR3 sequences listed, roughly 80% are singletons. The study co-extracted DNA and RNA from 20-30 mg of unsorted bulk tissue. The sequenced material came from liver tumor tissue from sampling region 3. This sample's subset: tumor region T3, left-lateral pole. These receptor sequences come from a man in his forties with primary liver carcinoma and hepatitis B virus infection.

As regards this clonotype: Since a much larger clone is just one base distant, this may be a read error. The genes are TRBV28 and TRBJ1-6; D is uncertain. Per germline, CDR1 MDHEN and CDR2 SYDVKM. V dropped 5 bases and J dropped 8 bases, with 10 bases sitting between them. The CDR3 spans 13 residues. The CDR3 loop is CASSPSKDSPLHF. The DNA of the CDR3 is TGTGCCAGCAGTCCCTCTAAGGATTCACCCCTCCACTTT.

This clonotype is a singleton in its sample. One junction end does not reproduce the germline sequence, and a read error may be involved. The chain uses TRBV5-5 and TRBJ2-2, with D uncertain. The CDR3 has 16 amino acids. Germline V gene sequence: CDR1 SGHKS, CDR2 YYEKEE (reference sequence). In DNA form, the CDR3 reads TGTACCAGCAGCTTGGGCCCGGCGGCGAACACCGGGGAGCTGTTTTTT. Encoded protein: CTSSLGPAANTGELFF.

This clonotype has a handful of counts. Since a much larger clone is just one base distant, this may be a read error. This chain uses TRBV6-6 with TRBJ2-7; D unclear. Between the trimmed V and J ends, which lost 8 bases and 6 bases, there was a span of 17 bases. The length of the CDR3 is 13 residues. CDR1 is MNHNY, CDR2 SVGAGI, per germline (reference sequence). Here the CDR3 reads CASLNTETFEQYF. CDR3 DNA sequence: TGTGCCAGCTTGAATACCGAGACCTTCGAGCAGTACTTC.